A selection of T cell receptor beta chains follows, all from one sample in a study of memory CD4+ T cells and cytomegalovirus serostatus. Profiling relied on immunoSEQ multiplex PCR, and the TCRdb table lists in-frame clones only, not all of them. The sample gives roughly 48,000 clones, about 80% of which show up once; about 1.4% is in the top ten. The sequencing sample was made of memory CD4+ T cells from blood. Receptors were obtained from an adult in good health and CMV-seropositive. CDR3s include the opening cysteine and the closing phenylalanine or tryptophan. Not every row has a clone size; where given, it reads once, few, many or a size class.

CASSFLGALGDYGYTF	TRBV6-5	few	TRBJ1-2	16
CAISESKRATNEKLFF	TRBV10-3	few	TRBJ1-4	16
CASSSTSGNVRETQYF	TRBV5-1	.	TRBJ2-5	16
CASRMGWDTGELFF	TRBV5-5	.	TRBJ2-2	14
CAGLGLAGGHFRETQYF	TRBV10-1	.	TRBJ2-5	17
CASKWGGLSEKLFF	TRBV2	.	TRBJ1-4	14
CASSDAGTSGNNEQFF	TRBV6-4	.	TRBJ2-1	16
CASIAGGGRQETQYF	TRBV28	.	TRBJ2-5	15
CASSADARSGAGANVLTF	TRBV9	.	TRBJ2-6	18
CASSRGGDTGELFF	TRBV19	.	TRBJ2-2	14
CASSFPGQPQETQYF	TRBV7-9	.	TRBJ2-5	15
CSAGGTRGELFF	TRBV29-1	.	TRBJ2-2	12
CASSLGLAGVGNEQYF	TRBV19	.	TRBJ2-7	16
CASSDPPEQYF	TRBV6-1	.	TRBJ2-7	11
CASGRVGTGDTEAFF	TRBV9	.	TRBJ1-1	15
CASIQGIYNSPLHF	TRBV6-1	few	TRBJ1-6	14
CASSLGGGQGGTDTQYF	TRBV7-6	.	TRBJ2-3	17
CASSLLAGQETQYF	TRBV5-1	.	TRBJ2-5	14
CASAWRELDGELFF	TRBV12-5	.	TRBJ2-2	14
CASSRGQSSYEQYF	TRBV18	.	TRBJ2-7	14
CASSVTGDSPLHF	TRBV9	.	TRBJ1-6	13
CASSPPGASGQETQYF	TRBV7-8	once	TRBJ2-5	16
CSVSDTYTEAFF	TRBV29-1	few	TRBJ1-1	12
CASSTMGQGVFSTEAFF	TRBV19	.	TRBJ1-1	17
CASSQGSIGGADTQYF	TRBV4-3	.	TRBJ2-3	16